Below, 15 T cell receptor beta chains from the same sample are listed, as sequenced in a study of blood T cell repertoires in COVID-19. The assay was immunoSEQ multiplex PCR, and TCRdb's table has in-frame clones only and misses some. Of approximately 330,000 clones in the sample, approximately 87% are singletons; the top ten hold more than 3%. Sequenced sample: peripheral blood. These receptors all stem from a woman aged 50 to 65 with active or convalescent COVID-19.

The CDR3 DNA is TGCGCCAGTCAGACAGGATCGAACACCGGGGAGCTGTTTTTT. Translated, it gives CASQTGSNTGELFF. The chain couples TRBV5-1 to TRBJ2-2; TRBD1 is a possible D gene (6 bases). CDR3 length: 14 residues. Germline loops: CDR1 SGHRS, CDR2 YFSETQ. V shed 8 bases and J shed 0 bases, with 11 bases lying between them.

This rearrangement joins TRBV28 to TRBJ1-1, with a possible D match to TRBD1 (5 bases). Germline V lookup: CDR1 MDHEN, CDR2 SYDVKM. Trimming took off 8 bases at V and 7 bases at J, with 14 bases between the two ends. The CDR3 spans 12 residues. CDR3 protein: CASETTTDEAFF. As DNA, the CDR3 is TGTGCCAGCGAAACTACGACAGATGAAGCTTTCTTT.

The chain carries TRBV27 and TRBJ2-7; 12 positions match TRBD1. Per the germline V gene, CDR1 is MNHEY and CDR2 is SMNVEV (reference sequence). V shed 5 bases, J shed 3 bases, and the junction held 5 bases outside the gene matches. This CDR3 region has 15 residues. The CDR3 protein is CASSPGQGANYEQYF. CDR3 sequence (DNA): TGTGCCAGCAGTCCGGGACAGGGGGCGAACTACGAGCAGTACTTC.

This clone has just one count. Written as DNA, the CDR3 is TGTGCCAGCAGCGTCTCCTCACTAGCGGGAGTGGAGACCCAGTACTTC. It specifies CASSVSSLAGVETQYF. V and J are TRBV9 and TRBJ2-5; TRBD2 matches 11 bases. Germline V gene sequence: CDR1 SGDLS, CDR2 YYNGEE. Trimming cost V 2 bases and J 5 bases; bases outside gene matches: 8. This CDR3 spans 16 amino acids.

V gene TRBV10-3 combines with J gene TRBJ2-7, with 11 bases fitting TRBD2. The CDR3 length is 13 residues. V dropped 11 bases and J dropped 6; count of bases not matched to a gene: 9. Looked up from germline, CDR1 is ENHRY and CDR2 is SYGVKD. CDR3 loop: CAVTSGGPIEQYF. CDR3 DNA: TGTGCCGTTACTAGCGGGGGCCCGATCGAGCAGTACTTC.

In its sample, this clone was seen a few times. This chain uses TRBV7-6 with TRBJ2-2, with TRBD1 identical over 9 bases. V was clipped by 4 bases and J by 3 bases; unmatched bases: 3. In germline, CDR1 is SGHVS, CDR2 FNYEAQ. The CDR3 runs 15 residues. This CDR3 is CASSSRTGDTGELFF. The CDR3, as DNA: TGTGCCAGCAGCTCAAGGACAGGGGACACCGGGGAGCTGTTTTTT. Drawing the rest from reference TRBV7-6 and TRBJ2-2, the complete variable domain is GAGVSQSPRYKVTKRGQDVALRCDPISGHVSLYWYRQALGQGPEFLTYFNYEAQQDKSGLPNDRFSAERPEGSISTLTIQRTEQRDSAMYRCASSSRTGDTGELFFGEGSRLTVL.

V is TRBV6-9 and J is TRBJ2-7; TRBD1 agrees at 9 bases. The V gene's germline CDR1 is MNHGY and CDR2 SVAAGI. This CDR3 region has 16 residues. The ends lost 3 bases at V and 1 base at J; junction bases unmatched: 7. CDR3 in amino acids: CASSYFRDRASYEQYF. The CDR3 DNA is TGTGCCAGCAGTTACTTCCGGGACAGGGCTTCCTACGAGCAGTACTTC.

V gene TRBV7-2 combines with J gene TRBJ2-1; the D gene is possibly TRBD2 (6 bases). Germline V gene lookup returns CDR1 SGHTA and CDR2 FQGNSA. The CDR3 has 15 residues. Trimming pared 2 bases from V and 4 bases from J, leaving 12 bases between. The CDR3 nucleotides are TGTGCCAGCAGCTTAAGTAGCGGAGAGTACAATGAGCAGTTCTTC. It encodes CASSLSSGEYNEQFF.

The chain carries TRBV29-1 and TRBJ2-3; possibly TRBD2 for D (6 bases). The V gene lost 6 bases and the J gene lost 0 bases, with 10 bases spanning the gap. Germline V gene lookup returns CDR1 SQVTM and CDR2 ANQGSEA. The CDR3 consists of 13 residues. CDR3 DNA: TGCAGCGTCTTAGCGGCGAGCACAGATACGCAGTATTTT. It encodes CSVLAASTDTQYF.

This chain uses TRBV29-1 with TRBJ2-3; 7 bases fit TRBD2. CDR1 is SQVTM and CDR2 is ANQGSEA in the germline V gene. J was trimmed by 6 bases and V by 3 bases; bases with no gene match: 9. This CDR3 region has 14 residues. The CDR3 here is CSVERAGVTDTQYF. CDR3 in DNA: TGCAGCGTTGAGCGGGCGGGAGTGACGGATACGCAGTATTTT.

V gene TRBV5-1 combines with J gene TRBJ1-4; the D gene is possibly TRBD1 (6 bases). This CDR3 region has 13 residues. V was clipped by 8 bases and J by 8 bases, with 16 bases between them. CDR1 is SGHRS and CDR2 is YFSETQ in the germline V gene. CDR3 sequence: CARGAGWREKLFF. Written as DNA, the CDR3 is TGCGCCAGGGGGGCTGGGTGGAGAGAAAAACTGTTTTTT. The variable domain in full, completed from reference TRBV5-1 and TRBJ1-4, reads KAGVTQTPRYLIKTRGQQVTLSCSPISGHRSVSWYQQTPGQGLQFLFEYFSETQRNKGNFPGRFSGRQFSNSRSEMNVSTLELGDSALYLCARGAGWREKLFFGSGTQLSVL.

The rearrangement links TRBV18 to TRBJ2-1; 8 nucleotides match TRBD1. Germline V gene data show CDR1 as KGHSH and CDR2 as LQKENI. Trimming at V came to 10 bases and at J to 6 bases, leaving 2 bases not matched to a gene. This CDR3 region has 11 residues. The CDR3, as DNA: TGTGCCACCACAGGGGGCAATGAGCAGTTCTTC. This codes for CATTGGNEQFF.

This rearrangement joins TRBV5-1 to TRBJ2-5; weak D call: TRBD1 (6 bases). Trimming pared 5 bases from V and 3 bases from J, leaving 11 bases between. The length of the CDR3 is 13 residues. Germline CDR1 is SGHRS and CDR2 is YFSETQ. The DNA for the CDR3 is TGCGCCAGCAGACTGGACAGCGAAGAGACCCAGTACTTC. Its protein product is CASRLDSEETQYF.

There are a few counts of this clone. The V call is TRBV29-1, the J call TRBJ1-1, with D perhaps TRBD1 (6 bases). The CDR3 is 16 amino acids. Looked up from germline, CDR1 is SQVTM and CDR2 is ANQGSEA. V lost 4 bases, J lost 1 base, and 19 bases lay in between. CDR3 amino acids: CSVGGGARPPNTEAFF. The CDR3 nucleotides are TGCAGCGTTGGTGGGGGGGCTAGGCCCCCGAACACTGAAGCTTTCTTT.

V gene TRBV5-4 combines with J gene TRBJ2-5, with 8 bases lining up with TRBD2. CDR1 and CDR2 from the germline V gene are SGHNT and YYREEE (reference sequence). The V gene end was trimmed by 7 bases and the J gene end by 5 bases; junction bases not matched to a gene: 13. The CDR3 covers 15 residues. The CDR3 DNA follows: TGTGCCAGCTGCCGCACAGCGGGGGATGGGGAGACCCAGTACTTC. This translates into CASCRTAGDGETQYF. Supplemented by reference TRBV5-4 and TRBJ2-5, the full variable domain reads ETGVTQSPTHLIKTRGQQVTLRCSSQSGHNTVSWYQQALGQGPQFIFQYYREEENGRGNFPPRFSGLQFPNYSSELNVNALELDDSALYLCASCRTAGDGETQYFGPGTRLLVL.